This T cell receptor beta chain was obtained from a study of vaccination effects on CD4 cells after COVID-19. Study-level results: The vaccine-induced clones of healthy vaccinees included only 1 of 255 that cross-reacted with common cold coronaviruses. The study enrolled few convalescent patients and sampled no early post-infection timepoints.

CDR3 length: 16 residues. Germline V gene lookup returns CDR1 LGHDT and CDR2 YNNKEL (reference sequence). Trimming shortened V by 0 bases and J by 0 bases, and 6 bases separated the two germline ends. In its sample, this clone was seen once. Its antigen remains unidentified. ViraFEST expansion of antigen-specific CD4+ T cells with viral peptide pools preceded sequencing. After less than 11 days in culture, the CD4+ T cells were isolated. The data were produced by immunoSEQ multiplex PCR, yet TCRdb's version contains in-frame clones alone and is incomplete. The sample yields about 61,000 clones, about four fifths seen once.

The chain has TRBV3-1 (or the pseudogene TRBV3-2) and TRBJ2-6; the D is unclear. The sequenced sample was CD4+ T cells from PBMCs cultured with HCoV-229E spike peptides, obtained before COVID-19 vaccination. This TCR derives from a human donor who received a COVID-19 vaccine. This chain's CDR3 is CASSQDVGSGANVLTF. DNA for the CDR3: TGTGCCAGCAGCCAAGATGTCGGCTCTGGGGCCAACGTCCTGACTTTC.